These 16 T cell receptor beta chains share one sample of origin, sequenced in a study of blood T cells in healthy people across ages. Sample-barcoded 5' priming and a J-beta primer mix drove a second PCR of about 6 to 11 cycles. A single record per CDR3 protein comes from TCRdb applying MiXCR to the 5' RACE reads. The sample contains roughly 410,000 distinct CDR3 sequences, about 52% of which appear only once. Material: blood. Receptors originate from a man in his sixties in good health.

The V call is TRBV13, the J call TRBJ2-7, with D unresolved. The V and J ends lost 6 bases and 3 bases respectively, with 6 bases between them. The CDR3 runs 11 residues. Germline CDR1 PRHDT, CDR2 FYEKMQ (reference sequence). For the CDR3, the DNA is TGTGCCAGCAGGTCCGACTACGAGCAGTACTTC. Translation gives CASRSDYEQYF.

The chain is built from TRBV29-1 and TRBJ2-1; 8 bases match TRBD2. The junction had 6 bases not matched to a gene; V was cut back by 0 bases and J by 8 bases. Germline assignment: CDR1 SQVTM and CDR2 ANQGSEA. The CDR3 consists of 14 residues. In nucleotides, the CDR3 is TGCAGCGTTGAAGAGCGGGAGGCCGGCCATGAGCAGTTCTTC. This gives the protein CSVEEREAGHEQFF.

The V and J genes are TRBV27 and TRBJ1-2, with 10 nucleotides matching TRBD1. The germline V gene has CDR1 MNHEY and CDR2 SMNVEV (reference sequence). The CDR3 is 14 amino acids. The ends lost 5 bases at V and 7 bases at J; junction bases unmatched: 7. CDR3 DNA sequence: TGTGCCAGCAGTCCCGGACAGGGGGTTTGTGGCTACACCTTC. Its protein product is CASSPGQGVCGYTF.

The chain carries TRBV6-2 or TRBV6-3 and TRBJ1-2, with 11 bases identical to TRBD1. This CDR3 contains 16 residues. Germline CDR1 is MNHEY and CDR2 is SVGEGT. The V and J ends lost 4 bases and 6 bases, in that order; junction bases with no gene match: 10. The CDR3, as DNA: TGTGCCAGCAGTTTCCCCGGGACAGGGGGGAGGAATGGCTACACCTTC. It yields the protein CASSFPGTGGRNGYTF.

The chain combines TRBV5-5 with TRBJ2-3, with 12 bases aligning to TRBD2. V dropped 3 bases and J dropped 4; count of bases not matched to a gene: 9. In germline, CDR1 is SGHKS, CDR2 YYEKEE (reference sequence). The CDR3 runs to 17 residues. CDR3 coding DNA: TGTGCCAGCAGCTCACGGTCGACTAGCGGGGGCCCAGATACGCAGTATTTT. Protein sequence: CASSSRSTSGGPDTQYF.

This clonotype was seen a handful of times. V usage is TRBV6-2 or TRBV6-3 and J usage is TRBJ2-1; weak D call: TRBD2 (7 bases). Germline CDR1 reads MNHEY; CDR2 reads SVGEGT. The CDR3 extends over 15 amino acids. The V end lost 7 bases, the J end lost 6 bases, and 19 bases lay between the germline ends. The CDR3 loop reads CASTGGREKVNEQFF. CDR3 bases: TGTGCCAGCACCGGGGGGCGGGAGAAGGTCAATGAGCAGTTCTTC.

The chain employs TRBV20-1 and TRBJ1-2; D possibly corresponds to TRBD1 (5 bases). V lost 7 bases, J lost 2 bases, and 11 bases lay in between. Germline-derived CDR1 and CDR2 are DFQATT and SNEGSKA (reference sequence). This CDR3 region has 12 residues. CDR3 DNA sequence: TGCAGTGGAGCCAGGGAGAACTATGGCTACACCTTC. Protein sequence: CSGARENYGYTF.

This clonotype was detected many times. The chain couples TRBV20-1 to TRBJ2-1; TRBD1 aligns across 9 bases. This CDR3 has 18 residues. Germline loops: CDR1 DFQATT, CDR2 SNEGSKA (reference sequence). Trimming took 5 bases from V and 2 from J; bases not matched to a gene: 16. The CDR3, as DNA: TGCAGTGCTGCCGGGACAGGGCAATTCAGGCGTACCTACAATGAGCAGTTCTTC. As protein: CSAAGTGQFRRTYNEQFF.

This clonotype occurred a few times. This sequence joins TRBV20-1 and TRBJ2-7; D is unresolved. The J call may not be correct, given that the DNA end is closer to TRBJ2-5. This CDR3 contains 11 residues. Germline V lookup: CDR1 DFQATT, CDR2 SNEGSKA (reference sequence). The CDR3 spells CSARKDLTQYF. The CDR3 DNA follows: TGCAGTGCTAGAAAAGACTTGACCCAGTACTTC.

The rearrangement joins TRBV20-1 to TRBJ2-7; D possibly uses TRBD1 or TRBD2 (5 bases each). The end of the DNA fits TRBJ2-4 better, so the J call may be wrong. In germline, CDR1 is DFQATT, CDR2 SNEGSKA (reference sequence). The length of the CDR3 is 13 residues. CDR3 in DNA: TGCAGTGCAGTCGGGGACGGAGCAAACATTCAGTACTTC. Protein sequence: CSAVGDGANIQYF.

The J gene is TRBJ1-4, the V gene TRBV4-2; 7 bases match TRBD1. The trim removed 1 base at V and 5 bases at J, leaving 4 bases unmatched. The CDR3 contains 15 residues. In germline, CDR1 is LGHNA, CDR2 YNFKEQ. The CDR3 coding sequence is TGTGCCAGCAGCCAAGGGGGACAGCGAAATGAAAAACTGTTTTTT. Protein product: CASSQGGQRNEKLFF.

The rearrangement links TRBV7-8 to TRBJ2-7; D unclear. The CDR3 totals 13 residues. Trimming left V 3 bases short and J 6 bases short, with 12 bases between. Germline V CDR1 and CDR2: SGHVS, FQNEAQ. CDR3 in amino acids: CASSFRASGEQYF. The CDR3 DNA is TGTGCCAGCAGCTTTCGGGCTAGTGGCGAGCAGTACTTC.

A single count supports this clonotype. The chain is built from TRBV2 and TRBJ2-3; TRBD1 is a possible D gene (6 bases). V lost 5 bases and J 2 bases, leaving 17 bases between the germline ends. There are 16 residues in the CDR3. Germline CDR1 reads SNHLY; CDR2 reads FYNNEI. The CDR3 coding sequence is TGTGCCAGCAGTTACCCCACCCGACAGGCCACAGATACGCAGTATTTT. Translated, it gives CASSYPTRQATDTQYF.

As to this clonotype: One junction end does not reproduce the germline sequence, and a read error may be involved. The gene calls are TRBV27 and TRBJ1-5; D ambiguous. In germline, CDR1 is MNHEY, CDR2 SMNVEV (reference sequence). The CDR3 totals 15 residues. CDR3 loop: CTSSFWGIGNQPQHF. CDR3 in DNA: TGCACCAGCAGTTTTTGGGGAATTGGAAATCAGCCCCAGCATTTT.

This chain connects TRBV7-2 to TRBJ2-1, with TRBD2 identical over 8 bases. CDR1 and CDR2 from the germline V gene are SGHTA and FQGNSA. There are 16 residues in the CDR3. Trimming cost V 1 base and J 8 bases; bases outside gene matches: 10. CDR3 region: CASSLGVASGRDEQFF. The CDR3, as DNA: TGTGCCAGCAGCTTAGGCGTCGCGAGCGGGAGAGATGAGCAGTTCTTC.

This clonotype turned up a few times. The chain recombines TRBV27 with TRBJ2-5, with 7 bases identical to TRBD2. The CDR3 spans 13 residues. The V gene end was trimmed by 10 bases and the J gene end by 6 bases; junction bases not matched to a gene: 11. The germline V gene has CDR1 MNHEY and CDR2 SMNVEV (reference sequence). The CDR3 DNA sequence: TGTGCCACCGGAGAGGGAGGGAGAAAGACCCAGTACTTC. Translated: CATGEGGRKTQYF.